These 17 T cell receptor beta chains came from one sample sequenced in a study of blood T cells in healthy people across ages (dated by TCRdb to between 2015 and 2016). The receptor library was made with 5' RACE. Data came from an Illumina HiSeq 2500. A second PCR of 7 to 11 cycles was run with a J-beta primer mix and a sample-barcoded 5' primer. TCRdb handled the public reads itself, with Q25 trimming in fastp and clone calling in MiXCR, and kept productive beta chains. A single entry per CDR3 protein holds the most common genes and DNA from its merged rows. In this sample the table shows about 1.1 million distinct CDR3 sequences, more than 30% of which occur a single time. The top ten clonotypes cover roughly 13% of the sample. The sequencing input was blood. The receptor source for this set is a young man in good health.

This chain connects TRBV24-1 to TRBJ2-5, with TRBD2 identical over 10 bases. Germline-derived CDR1 and CDR2 are KGHDR and SFDVKD. The V segment lost 0 bases and the J segment 5 bases; nucleotides outside the gene matches: 5. This CDR3 spans 16 amino acids. CDR3 bases: TGTGCCACCAGTGATTTGAACCTAGCGGGGGTGGAGACCCAGTACTTC. It encodes CATSDLNLAGVETQYF.

The V and J genes are TRBV20-1 and TRBJ1-3; 7 bases map to TRBD1. The germline gives CDR1 DFQATT, CDR2 SNEGSKA (reference sequence). The CDR3 runs 14 residues. V lost 3 bases and J lost 2; bases outside the gene matches: 4. CDR3 in amino acids: CSASYQGAGNTIYF. The CDR3 DNA reads as TGCAGTGCTAGTTACCAGGGGGCTGGAAACACCATATATTTT.

The V and J genes are TRBV28 and TRBJ1-5, with TRBD1 matching 7 bases. V was clipped by 5 bases and J by 3 bases; unmatched bases: 7. Germline CDR1 reads MDHEN; CDR2 reads SYDVKM. CDR3 size: 15 residues. The CDR3 nucleotides read TGTGCCAGCAGTCCACAGGGGCGGATCAATCAGCCCCAGCATTTT. It specifies CASSPQGRINQPQHF.

The genes are TRBV6-5 and TRBJ2-2; TRBD1 matches 7 bases. V gave up 7 bases and J gave up 1 base; unmatched junction bases: 9. The CDR3 consists of 16 residues. The germline V gene has CDR1 MNHEY and CDR2 SVGAGI. The CDR3: CASKTTGTENTGELFF. For the CDR3, the DNA is TGTGCCAGCAAAACAACCGGGACAGAGAACACCGGGGAGCTGTTTTTT.

The chain has TRBV9 and TRBJ2-2; D not certain. CDR1 and CDR2 from the germline V gene are SGDLS and YYNGEE. V lost 0 bases and J lost 7, with 4 bases in between. CDR3 length: 12 amino acids. The CDR3 spells CASSVVNGELFF. DNA for the CDR3: TGTGCCAGCAGCGTAGTCAACGGGGAGCTGTTTTTT.

This chain connects TRBV12-3 or TRBV12-4 to TRBJ2-7, with 7 bases identical to TRBD1. This CDR3 contains 14 residues. J gave up 7 bases and V 5 bases, and 11 bases lay outside the gene matches. As DNA, the CDR3 is TGTGCCAGCAGTAACAGGGGTACCTACAATGAGCAGTACTTC. Translation gives CASSNRGTYNEQYF.

This chain connects TRBV5-1 to TRBJ2-1, with 9 bases that match TRBD1. J was trimmed by 4 bases and V by 3 bases; bases with no gene match: 11. The CDR3 runs 17 residues. Per the germline V gene, CDR1 is SGHRS and CDR2 is YFSETQ. CDR3 in DNA: TGCGCCAGCAGCTCACCCACCGGGACAGGGATTTACAATGAGCAGTTCTTC. This codes for CASSSPTGTGIYNEQFF.

This chain links TRBV4-2 with TRBJ1-2, with TRBD1 matching 10 bases. In germline, CDR1 is LGHNA, CDR2 YNFKEQ. The V and J ends lost 0 bases and 1 base, in that order; junction bases with no gene match: 2. The CDR3 covers 16 residues. The CDR3 is CASSQEGDRGNYGYTF. DNA of the CDR3: TGTGCCAGCAGCCAAGAGGGGGACAGGGGTAACTATGGCTACACCTTC.

This clonotype was seen repeatedly, ten times or more. V and J are TRBV12-3 or TRBV12-4 and TRBJ1-2; TRBD1 agrees at 7 bases. With V trimmed by 5 bases and J by 4 bases, 4 bases remained unmatched. The CDR3 is made up of 13 amino acids. The CDR3 sequence is CASSVGTAYGYTF. In DNA form, the CDR3 reads TGTGCCAGCAGTGTAGGGACAGCCTATGGCTACACCTTC.

The chain recombines TRBV20-1 with TRBJ1-2, with D uncertain. The CDR3 spans 12 residues. Trimming left V 0 bases short and J 8 bases short, with 10 bases between. The germline CDR1 and CDR2 sequences are DFQATT and SNEGSKA (reference sequence). CDR3 nucleotides: TGCAGTGCTAGAGATAAACGGCGCGGCTACACCTTC. It encodes CSARDKRRGYTF.

V and J are TRBV20-1 and TRBJ1-2; the D gene is possibly TRBD1 (5 bases). CDR1 is DFQATT, CDR2 SNEGSKA, per germline (reference sequence). Trimming pared 0 bases from V and 4 bases from J, leaving 15 bases between. The CDR3 is 15 amino acids. The CDR3 sequence is CSAREQGVRGYGYTF. Here the CDR3 DNA reads TGCAGTGCTAGAGAGCAAGGGGTTAGGGGCTATGGCTACACCTTC.

The chain combines TRBV2 with TRBJ2-1; a weak D match, TRBD2 (6 bases). V lost 6 bases, J lost 1 base, and 10 bases lay in between. This CDR3 is 14 amino acids long. Germline V gene data show CDR1 as SNHLY and CDR2 as FYNNEI. The CDR3 loop is CASRGTSSYNEQFF. In DNA form, the CDR3 reads TGTGCCAGCAGGGGGACTTCTTCCTACAATGAGCAGTTCTTC.

This clonotype was detected only a few times. The chain recombines TRBV6-2 or TRBV6-3 with TRBJ2-5; the D is unclear. Germline lookup yields CDR1 MNHEY and CDR2 SVGEGT. With 3 bases removed from V and 0 bases from J, the gap between germline ends came to 5 bases. The CDR3 extends over 13 amino acids. The CDR3: CASSYFYQETQYF. The CDR3 DNA is TGTGCCAGCAGTTATTTCTACCAAGAGACCCAGTACTTC.

The chain joins TRBV4-3 to TRBJ1-2; the D is unclear. The CDR3 consists of 13 residues. V lost 1 base to trimming and J lost 6 bases, with 9 bases between them. From germline, CDR1 is LGHNA and CDR2 YSLEER. CDR3 residues: CASSQGFAHGYTF. The CDR3 DNA is TGCGCCAGCAGCCAAGGTTTCGCCCATGGCTACACCTTC.

This clonotype was observed a few times. The chain couples TRBV29-1 to TRBJ1-5; 7 bases are shared with TRBD1. V was pared by 8 bases and J by 0 bases, with 4 bases of the junction left unmatched. The CDR3 length is 13 residues. Germline CDR1 is SQVTM and CDR2 is ANQGSEA. The CDR3 protein is CSFQGDSNQPQHF. CDR3 coding DNA: TGCAGCTTCCAGGGGGATAGCAATCAGCCCCAGCATTTT. Combining the CDR3 with reference TRBV29-1 and TRBJ1-5 gives the whole variable domain SAVISQKPSRDICQRGTSLTIQCQVDSQVTMMFWYRQQPGQSLTLIATANQGSEATYESGFVIDKFPISRPNLTFSTLTVSNMSPEDSSIYLCSFQGDSNQPQHFGDGTRLSIL.

This clonotype was found many times. V is TRBV10-3 and J is TRBJ2-3; 7 nucleotides agree with TRBD1. The CDR3 runs 14 residues. V lost 6 bases and J lost 4; bases outside the gene matches: 7. Germline CDR1 ENHRY, CDR2 SYGVKD. The CDR3 sequence is CAIRRDSVADTQYF. The CDR3 nucleotides read TGTGCCATCAGGAGGGACAGTGTGGCAGATACGCAGTATTTT.

The genes are TRBV9 and TRBJ2-1; no definite D call. The CDR3 is 14 amino acids. Deletions cut 3 bases from V and 6 bases from J, with 13 bases between. Germline V gene sequence: CDR1 SGDLS, CDR2 YYNGEE. Here the CDR3 reads CASSDGPMPNEQFF. CDR3 nucleotides: TGTGCCAGCAGCGACGGCCCCATGCCCAATGAGCAGTTCTTC.